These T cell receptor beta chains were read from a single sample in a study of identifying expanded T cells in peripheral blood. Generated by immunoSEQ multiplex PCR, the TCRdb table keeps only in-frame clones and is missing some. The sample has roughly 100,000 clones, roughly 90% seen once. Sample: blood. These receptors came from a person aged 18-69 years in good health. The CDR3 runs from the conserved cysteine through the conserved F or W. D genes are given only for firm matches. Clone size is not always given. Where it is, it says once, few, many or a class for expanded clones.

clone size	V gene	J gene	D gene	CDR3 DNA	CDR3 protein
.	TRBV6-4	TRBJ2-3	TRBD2	TGTGCCAGCAGTGACTCGACTAGCGGGGGGTTAGATACGCAGTATTTT	CASSDSTSGGLDTQYF
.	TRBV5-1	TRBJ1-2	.	TGCGCCAGCAGCCACAAGACAGGAGTTTCTGGCTATGGCTACACCTTC	CASSHKTGVSGYGYTF
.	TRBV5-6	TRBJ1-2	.	TGTGCCAGCAGCTTGGGGCGGCAGGGCTTCTATGGCTACACCTTC	CASSLGRQGFYGYTF
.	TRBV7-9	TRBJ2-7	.	TGTGCCAGCAGCTCAAGCAACAGGGATCCCACCTACGAGCAGTACTTC	CASSSSNRDPTYEQYF
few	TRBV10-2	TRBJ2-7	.	TGCGCCAGCGTCGACTGGACCTACGAGCAGTACTTC	CASVDWTYEQYF
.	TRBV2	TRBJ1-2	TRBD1	TGTGCCAGCAGTCCCGACAGGGTCTATGGCTACACCTTC	CASSPDRVYGYTF
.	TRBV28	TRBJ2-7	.	TGTGCCAGCATTCCTGGTCGGGCAACAAACTCCTACGAGCAGTACTTC	CASIPGRATNSYEQYF
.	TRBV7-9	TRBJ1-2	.	TGTGCCAGCAGCAAGGGACGCTATGGCTACACCTTC	CASSKGRYGYTF
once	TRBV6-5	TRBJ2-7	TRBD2	TGTGCCAGCAGAGATCTCAGCGGGGGTAGCTACGAGCAGTACTTC	CASRDLSGGSYEQYF
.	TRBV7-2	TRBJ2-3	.	TGTGCCAGCAGCCATGGGGCAGGAATCACAGATACGCAGTATTTT	CASSHGAGITDTQYF
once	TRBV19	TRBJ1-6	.	TGTGCCAGTTCCTCGTGGAGCTCCTATAATTCACCCCTCCACTTT	CASSSWSSYNSPLHF
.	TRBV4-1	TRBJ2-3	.	TGCGCCAGCAGCCAAGCAGGATCCGCGCTGCAGTATTTT	CASSQAGSALQYF
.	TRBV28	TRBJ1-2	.	TGTGCCAGCAGACGGGACATCTATGGCTACACCTTC	CASRRDIYGYTF
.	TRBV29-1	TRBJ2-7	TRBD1	TGCAGCGTCACCCCGGGACAGGGGGCCGAGCAGTACTTC	CSVTPGQGAEQYF
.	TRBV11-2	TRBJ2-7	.	TGTGCCAGCAGCTCGGAGTATTTTTACGAGCAGTACTTC	CASSSEYFYEQYF
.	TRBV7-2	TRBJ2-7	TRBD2	TGTGCCAGCAAGATTAGCGGGGGTCCCTACGAGCAGTACTTC	CASKISGGPYEQYF
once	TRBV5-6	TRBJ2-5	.	TGTGCCAGCAGCAGGTTCAGCGGGACCCAGTACTTC	CASSRFSGTQYF
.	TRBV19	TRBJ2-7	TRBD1	TGTGCCAGTAGAGTTGGACAGGGGGCCTACGAGCAGTACTTC	CASRVGQGAYEQYF
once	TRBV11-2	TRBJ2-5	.	TGTGCCAGCAGCCCCCAAGAGACCCAGTACTTC	CASSPQETQYF
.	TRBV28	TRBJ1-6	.	TGTGCCAGCAGTCTGAGCTCCTATAATTCACCCCTCCACTTT	CASSLSSYNSPLHF
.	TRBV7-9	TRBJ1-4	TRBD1	TGTGCCAGCAGCCCCGGGACAGGGAGTGGAACTAATGAAAAACTGTTTTTT	CASSPGTGSGTNEKLFF
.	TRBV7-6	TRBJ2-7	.	TGTGCCAGCAGCTCAAGCACGGTCGGGGAGCAGTACTTC	CASSSSTVGEQYF
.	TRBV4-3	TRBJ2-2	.	TGCGCCAGCAGCCAGTACGGGACAACGAACACCGGGGAGCTGTTTTTT	CASSQYGTTNTGELFF
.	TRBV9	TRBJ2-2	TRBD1	TGTGCCAGCAGCCCCCGGACAGGGATAAACACCGGGGAGCTGTTTTTT	CASSPRTGINTGELFF
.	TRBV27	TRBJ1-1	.	TGTGCCAGCAGCCCCGGGGGGGTTAGCACTGAAGCTTTCTTT	CASSPGGVSTEAFF
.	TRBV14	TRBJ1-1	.	TGTGCCAGCAGCCAAGACGTGGGGCGAGCTTTCTTT	CASSQDVGRAFF
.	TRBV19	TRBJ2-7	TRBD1	TGTGCCAGTAGTCCGGGACAGGCCCCCTACGAGCAGTACTTC	CASSPGQAPYEQYF
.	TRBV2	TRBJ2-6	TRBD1	TGTGCCAGCACCACAGGGGCGGCGACCAACGTCCTGACTTTC	CASTTGAATNVLTF
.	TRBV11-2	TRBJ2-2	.	TGTGCCAGCAGCCTAGACAGAGTCCCCCTGAACACCGGGGAGCTGTTTTTT	CASSLDRVPLNTGELFF
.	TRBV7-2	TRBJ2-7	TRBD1	TGTGCCAGCAGCTTCGGGACAGGGGGCTACGAGCAGTACTTC	CASSFGTGGYEQYF
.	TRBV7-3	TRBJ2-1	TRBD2	TGTGCCAGCAGCCTAGCGGGGGCTGGGGATGAGCAGTTCTTC	CASSLAGAGDEQFF
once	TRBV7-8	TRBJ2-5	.	TGTGCCAGCAGCCTTCCGGGATACAGAGGAGATTGGGAGACCCAGTACTTC	CASSLPGYRGDWETQYF
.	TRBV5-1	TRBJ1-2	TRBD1	TGCGCCAGCAGCGTAACAGGGGGGAACTATGGCTACACCTTC	CASSVTGGNYGYTF
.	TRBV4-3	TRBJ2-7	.	TGCGCCAGCAGTCCCGACAGGGAGGTTGCCTACGAGCAGTACTTC	CASSPDREVAYEQYF
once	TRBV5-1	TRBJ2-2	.	TGCGCCAGCAGCTGGCGGGGGCGACAGAACACCGGGGAGCTGTTTTTT	CASSWRGRQNTGELFF
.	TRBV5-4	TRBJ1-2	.	TGTGCCAGCAGCTTGGTACGGTCAGGGAGCTATGGCTACACCTTC	CASSLVRSGSYGYTF
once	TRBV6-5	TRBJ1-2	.	TGTGCCAGCAGTTACACCACGGGGGTGCGAGGCTACACCTTC	CASSYTTGVRGYTF
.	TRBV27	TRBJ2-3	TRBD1	TGTGCCAGCAGTCTGATTGGGAACAGGGGGCGAAGCACAGATACGCAGTATTTT	CASSLIGNRGRSTDTQYF
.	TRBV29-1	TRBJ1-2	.	TGCAGCGAGACGCGAGCCCCCCAACATAACTATGGCTACACCTTC	CSETRAPQHNYGYTF
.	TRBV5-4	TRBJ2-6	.	TGTGCCAGCAGCCCGACAGGCTCTGGGGCCAACGTCCTGACTTTC	CASSPTGSGANVLTF
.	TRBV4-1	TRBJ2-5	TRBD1	TGCGCCAGCAGCCAAGAAGTAGCCTCCGGGACAGCTTCCCTCTTAAAGGAGACCCAGTACTTC	CASSQEVASGTASLLKETQYF
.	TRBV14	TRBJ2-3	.	TGTGCCAGCAGCCAAGGTGGATCAGATACGCAGTATTTT	CASSQGGSDTQYF
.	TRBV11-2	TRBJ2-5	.	TGTGCCAGCAGCTTAGGGGTGGACAGAGCCCAAGAGACCCAGTACTTC	CASSLGVDRAQETQYF